This passage covers 25 T cell receptor beta chains from one sample sequenced in a study of blood T cell repertoires in COVID-19. Measured with immunoSEQ multiplex PCR; TCRdb has only the in-frame clones, and not every one. The repertoire has roughly 260,000 clones, approximately 91% of them found once; the top ten carry approximately 1.2%. The sequenced sample consisted of PBMCs or T cells enriched from blood (not recorded which). These receptor sequences come from a human donor in a cohort exposed to, infected with or recovered from COVID-19 (not recorded which). The donor label of this sample is uncertain.

This clone was seen just once. The gene calls are TRBV7-2 and TRBJ1-1, with no clear D. V shed 1 base and J shed 1 base, with 13 bases lying between them. CDR1 SGHTA and CDR2 FQGNSA come from the germline V gene. CDR3 length: 16 amino acids. This CDR3 reads CASSLGPGWKNTEAFF. In DNA, the CDR3 is TGTGCCAGCAGCTTAGGTCCGGGGTGGAAGAACACTGAAGCTTTCTTT. Complete variable domain (other parts from reference TRBV7-2 and TRBJ1-1): GAGVSQSPSNKVTEKGKDVELRCDPISGHTALYWYRQSLGQGLEFLIYFQGNSAPDKSGLPSDRFSAERTGGSVSTLTIQRTQQEDSAVYLCASSLGPGWKNTEAFFGQGTRLTVV.

The genes are TRBV9 and TRBJ1-4; 7 bases map to TRBD1. This CDR3 has 14 residues. The V and J ends lost 1 base and 7 bases, in that order; junction bases with no gene match: 4. Looked up from germline, CDR1 is SGDLS and CDR2 is YYNGEE. The CDR3 DNA reads TGTGCCAGCAGCGTATCAGGGGGAGGTGAAAAACTGTTTTTT. It specifies CASSVSGGGEKLFF.

V usage is TRBV25-1 and J usage is TRBJ1-5; D unresolved. The CDR3 consists of 17 residues. CDR1 is MGHDK and CDR2 is SYGVNS in the germline V gene. V lost 4 bases, J lost 0 bases, and 16 bases lay in between. CDR3 DNA: TGTGCCAGCAGTGCGAAGGGAGGGCGCGATAGCAATCAGCCCCAGCATTTT. Its protein product is CASSAKGGRDSNQPQHF.

The rearrangement links TRBV24-1 to TRBJ2-7; TRBD1 is a possible D gene (5 bases). V was pared by 3 bases and J by 0 bases, with 17 bases between. Germline V gene sequence: CDR1 KGHDR, CDR2 SFDVKD. The CDR3 consists of 17 residues. The CDR3 DNA reads as TGTGCCACCAGTGATGAAACAGGATCGCTTTTCTCCTACGAGCAGTACTTC. This translates into CATSDETGSLFSYEQYF.

This chain uses TRBV5-1 with TRBJ1-4; no reliable D call. The V gene lost 1 base and the J gene lost 0 bases, with 4 bases spanning the gap. The CDR3 is 14 residues long. The V gene's germline CDR1 is SGHRS and CDR2 YFSETQ. The CDR3: CASSLRATNEKLFF. CDR3 in DNA: TGCGCCAGCAGCTTGCGTGCAACTAATGAAAAACTGTTTTTT.

This clone was detected once. The chain recombines TRBV7-9 with TRBJ2-1; possible D gene TRBD2, 5 bases. The germline V gene has CDR1 SEHNR and CDR2 FQNEAQ (reference sequence). This CDR3 comprises 15 residues. Trimming took 3 bases from V and 0 from J, leaving 9 bases between them. CDR3 coding DNA: TGTGCCAGCAGCTTGAGGAGGAGCTCCTACAATGAGCAGTTCTTC. It codes for CASSLRRSSYNEQFF.

The V gene is TRBV25-1, the J gene TRBJ1-2; a weak D match, TRBD1 (6 bases). Deletions cut 6 bases from V and 4 bases from J, with 21 bases between. Germline lookup yields CDR1 MGHDK and CDR2 SYGVNS. CDR3 length equals 16 residues. CDR3 sequence (DNA): TGTGCCAGCAGCGAACTCGGGGGGGGGCTAGGCTATGGCTACACCTTC. As protein: CASSELGGGLGYGYTF.

V and J are TRBV7-2 and TRBJ2-2; D is uncertain. CDR1 and CDR2 from the germline V gene are SGHTA and FQGNSA. Trimming left V 2 bases short and J 2 bases short, with 12 bases between. The CDR3 totals 16 residues. CDR3 amino acids: CASSLFPTINTGELFF. CDR3 DNA sequence: TGTGCCAGCAGCTTATTTCCTACCATAAACACCGGGGAGCTGTTTTTT. Supplemented by reference TRBV7-2 and TRBJ2-2, the full variable domain reads GAGVSQSPSNKVTEKGKDVELRCDPISGHTALYWYRQSLGQGLEFLIYFQGNSAPDKSGLPSDRFSAERTGGSVSTLTIQRTQQEDSAVYLCASSLFPTINTGELFFGEGSRLTVL.

V is TRBV18 and J is TRBJ2-6, with D possibly matching TRBD1 (5 bases). Trimming took off 6 bases at V and 0 bases at J, with 18 bases between the two ends. The CDR3 loop spans 18 amino acids. Germline loops: CDR1 KGHSH, CDR2 LQKENI. The CDR3 DNA sequence: TGTGCCAGCTCGGCGTCAGCACAGGCGAGCTCTGGGGCCAACGTCCTGACTTTC. Its protein is CASSASAQASSGANVLTF.

The chain employs TRBV19 and TRBJ1-3; D gene uncertain. The germline V and J ends were trimmed by 8 bases and 2 bases, with 13 bases remaining between them. The CDR3 consists of 14 residues. Germline V lookup: CDR1 LNHDA, CDR2 SQIVND (reference sequence). The CDR3 DNA follows: TGTGCCAGTTCAAGATTCGGGACTGGAAACACCATATATTTT. It yields the protein CASSRFGTGNTIYF.

The count of this clone is one. V usage is TRBV3-1 (or the pseudogene TRBV3-2) and J usage is TRBJ2-5, with TRBD1 matching 9 bases. This CDR3 contains 17 residues. Per the germline V gene, CDR1 is LGHDT and CDR2 is YNNKEL (reference sequence). V was pared by 3 bases and J by 3 bases, with 11 bases of the junction left unmatched. The CDR3 DNA reads as TGTGCCAGCAGCCATGGAGGGCCGGGACAGGGCAAAGAGACCCAGTACTTC. Translation gives CASSHGGPGQGKETQYF.

The CDR3 protein is CASSPRTGGPSGELFF. In DNA form, the CDR3 reads TGTGCCAGCAGCCCACGGACAGGGGGGCCCTCTGGGGAGCTGTTTTTT. V usage is TRBV9 and J usage is TRBJ2-2; the match to TRBD1 covers 10 bases. CDR1 is SGDLS and CDR2 is YYNGEE in the germline V gene. The CDR3 is 16 amino acids. V trimming: 4 bases; J trimming: 8 bases; junction bases outside the gene matches: 11.

Note on this clone: The same CDR3 is also encoded by other DNA sequences in this sample. The V call is TRBV7-9, the J call TRBJ2-2, with 9 nucleotides matching TRBD1. V dropped 2 bases and J dropped 3; count of bases not matched to a gene: 1. Germline V gene sequence: CDR1 SEHNR, CDR2 FQNEAQ (reference sequence). This CDR3 region has 15 residues. The CDR3 is CASSLRDRDTGELFF. The CDR3 region has the DNA TGTGCCAGCAGCTTAAGGGACAGGGACACCGGGGAGCTGTTTTTT.

The chain is built from TRBV5-4 and TRBJ2-4; possibly TRBD1 for D (6 bases). The CDR3 is 14 residues long. Per the germline V gene, CDR1 is SGHNT and CDR2 is YYREEE (reference sequence). V lost 0 bases to trimming and J lost 7 bases, with 11 bases between them. The CDR3 here is CASSLGGTLNIQYF. The CDR3 DNA reads as TGTGCCAGCAGCTTGGGAGGGACACTCAACATTCAGTACTTC.

The genes are TRBV24-1 and TRBJ1-5; 7 bases are shared with TRBD1. CDR1 and CDR2 from the germline V gene are KGHDR and SFDVKD. The V segment lost 4 bases and the J segment 4 bases; nucleotides outside the gene matches: 6. The CDR3 spans 15 residues. CDR3 sequence reads: CATSDAGQPNQPQHF. CDR3 bases: TGTGCCACCAGTGACGCGGGACAGCCGAATCAGCCCCAGCATTTT.

The V and J genes are TRBV6-5 and TRBJ1-1; TRBD1 matches 7 bases. Trimming removed 6 bases from V and 4 bases from J; junction bases left unmatched: 5. The CDR3 spans 13 residues. CDR1 and CDR2 (germline): MNHEY, SVGAGI. The chain's CDR3 is CASSRTGATEAFF. CDR3 DNA: TGTGCCAGCAGCCGAACAGGGGCCACTGAAGCTTTCTTT.

The table lists this clone with a count of one. The chain uses TRBV6-2 or TRBV6-3 and TRBJ1-1, with no clear D. Germline values: CDR1 MNHEY, CDR2 SVGEGT. This CDR3 comprises 11 residues. Trimming shortened V by 4 bases and J by 8 bases, and 8 bases separated the two germline ends. CDR3 DNA sequence: TGTGCCAGCAGTTTCCCCCCAGAAGCTTTCTTT. This sequence encodes CASSFPPEAFF.

J is TRBJ1-2 and V is TRBV4-2; no clear D. The V end lost 3 bases, the J end lost 4 bases, and 15 bases lay between the germline ends. Germline V gives CDR1 LGHNA, CDR2 YNFKEQ. This CDR3 spans 15 amino acids. CDR3 region: CASSQADSSPYGYTF. Written as DNA, the CDR3 is TGTGCCAGCAGCCAGGCTGACTCCAGCCCCTATGGCTACACCTTC.

This clone showed up just a few times. The V gene is TRBV18, the J gene TRBJ1-1; D gene uncertain. V lost 2 bases and J lost 1, with 8 bases in between. The V gene's germline CDR1 is KGHSH and CDR2 LQKENI. The CDR3 sequence is 14 residues long. The CDR3 here is CASSPAAGNTEAFF. The CDR3 DNA reads as TGTGCCAGCTCACCAGCGGCCGGGAACACTGAAGCTTTCTTT.

The V and J genes are TRBV21-1 and TRBJ1-2; the D call TRBD1 from the table was never checked on the DNA. TRBV21-1 is recorded as a pseudogene. The CDR3 has 13 residues. CDR3 residues: CASSYRDPYGYTF. The CDR3, as DNA: TGTGCCAGCAGCTACAGGGACCCCTATGGCTACACCTTC.

This clone was picked up a small number of times. CDR3: CASRPTARPEAFF. The CDR3 DNA reads as TGTGCCAGCCGTCCCACTGCCCGCCCTGAAGCTTTCTTT. The chain combines TRBV4-2 with TRBJ1-1; D is ambiguous. This CDR3 region has 13 residues. In germline, CDR1 is LGHNA, CDR2 YNFKEQ. The germline V and J ends were trimmed by 8 bases and 6 bases, with 16 bases remaining between them.

This chain joins TRBV5-1 and TRBJ2-7; 10 bases match TRBD1. CDR1 is SGHRS and CDR2 is YFSETQ in the germline V gene. J gave up 2 bases and V 0 bases, and 2 bases lay outside the gene matches. The CDR3 consists of 15 residues. CDR3 DNA sequence: TGCGCCAGCAGCTTGGGGGACAGGGGAACCTACGAGCAGTACTTC. Translation gives CASSLGDRGTYEQYF.

CDR3 nucleotide sequence: TGTGCCAGCAGCGTGAGGGGGCTGATGAACACTGAAGCTTTCTTT. Translating gives CASSVRGLMNTEAFF. The chain recombines TRBV2 with TRBJ1-1; 7 bases line up with TRBD1. Trimming at V came to 6 bases and at J to 0 bases, leaving 7 bases not matched to a gene. CDR1 is SNHLY, CDR2 FYNNEI, per germline. CDR3 length: 15 residues.

The V and J genes are TRBV3-1 (or the pseudogene TRBV3-2) and TRBJ1-5; D is unclear. The CDR3 contains 15 residues. The ends were cut back, 1 base at V and 7 bases at J, with 14 bases in the middle. Looked up from germline, CDR1 is LGHDT and CDR2 is YNNKEL (reference sequence). Written as DNA, the CDR3 is TGTGCCAGCAGCCAAGGAGTCAGTCGAGGGCAGCCCCAGCATTTT. Translating it yields CASSQGVSRGQPQHF.

The DNA for the CDR3 is TGTGCCAGTAGTATAATCTACCAGGCCAAGGGGTACACCGGGGAGCTGTTTTTT. This codes for CASSIIYQAKGYTGELFF. The chain carries TRBV19 and TRBJ2-2; D perhaps matches TRBD1 (5 bases). Germline V gives CDR1 LNHDA, CDR2 SQIVND (reference sequence). V lost 2 bases and J 3 bases, leaving 19 bases between the germline ends. The CDR3 has 18 amino acids.